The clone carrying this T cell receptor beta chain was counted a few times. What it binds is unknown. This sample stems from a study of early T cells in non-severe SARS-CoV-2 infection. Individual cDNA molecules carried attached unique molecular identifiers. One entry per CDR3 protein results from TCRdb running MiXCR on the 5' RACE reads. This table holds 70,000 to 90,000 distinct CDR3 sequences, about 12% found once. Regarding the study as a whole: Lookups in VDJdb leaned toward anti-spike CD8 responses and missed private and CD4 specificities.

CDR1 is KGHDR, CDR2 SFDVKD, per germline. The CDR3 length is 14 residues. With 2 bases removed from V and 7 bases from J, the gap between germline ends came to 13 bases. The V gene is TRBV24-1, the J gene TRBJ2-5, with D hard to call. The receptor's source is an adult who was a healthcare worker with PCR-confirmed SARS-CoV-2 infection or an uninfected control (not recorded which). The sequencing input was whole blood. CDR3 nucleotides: TGTGCCACCAGTGATTCGCCCTCAGGCGGGACCCAGTACTTC. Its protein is CATSDSPSGGTQYF.